The source of this T cell receptor (beta chain) is a study of identical twins. General study points: Not following the same donors, the study drew its conclusions from cross-sectional statistical analysis.

cDNA carried unique molecular identifiers, and a universal primer site was added by template switching. One entry per CDR3 protein results from TCRdb running MiXCR on the 5' RACE reads. The top ten clones hold around 1.6% of a sample with about 920,000 distinct CDR3 sequences, 12% of them seen once. A word on this clonotype: Its antigen is unidentified.

The CDR3 consists of 13 residues. Germline CDR1 KGHSH, CDR2 LQKENI. Trimming took off 6 bases at V and 7 bases at J, with 13 bases between the two ends. A further study also used this sample, focusing on yellow fever vaccine responses in identical twins. As reported in that work: Reportedly, twins showed a vaccine T cell response that looked partly convergent and partly personalized.

Sequenced material: PBMCs. This sequence was found in a woman aged 18-35 years in good health. The chain recombines TRBV18 with TRBJ1-5; tentative D call: TRBD1 (6 bases). The DNA for the CDR3 is TGTGCCAGCTCCGGGGTCGGGGGCCAGCCCCAGCATTTT. Encoded protein: CASSGVGGQPQHF.